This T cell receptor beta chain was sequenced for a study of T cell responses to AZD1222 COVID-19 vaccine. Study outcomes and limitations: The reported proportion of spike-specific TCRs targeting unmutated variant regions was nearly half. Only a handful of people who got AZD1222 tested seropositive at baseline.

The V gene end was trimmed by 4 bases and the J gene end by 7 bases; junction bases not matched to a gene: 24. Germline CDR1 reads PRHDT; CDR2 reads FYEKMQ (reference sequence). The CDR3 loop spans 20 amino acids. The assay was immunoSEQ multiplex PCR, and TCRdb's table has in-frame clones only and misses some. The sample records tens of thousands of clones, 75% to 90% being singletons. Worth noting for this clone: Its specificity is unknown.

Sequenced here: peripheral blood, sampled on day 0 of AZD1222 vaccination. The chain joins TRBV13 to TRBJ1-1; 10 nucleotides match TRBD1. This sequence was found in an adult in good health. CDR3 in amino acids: CASSYRQGAYYAPGSGEAFF. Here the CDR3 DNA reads TGTGCCAGCAGCTACCGACAGGGGGCGTATTACGCGCCCGGGTCGGGTGAAGCTTTCTTT.